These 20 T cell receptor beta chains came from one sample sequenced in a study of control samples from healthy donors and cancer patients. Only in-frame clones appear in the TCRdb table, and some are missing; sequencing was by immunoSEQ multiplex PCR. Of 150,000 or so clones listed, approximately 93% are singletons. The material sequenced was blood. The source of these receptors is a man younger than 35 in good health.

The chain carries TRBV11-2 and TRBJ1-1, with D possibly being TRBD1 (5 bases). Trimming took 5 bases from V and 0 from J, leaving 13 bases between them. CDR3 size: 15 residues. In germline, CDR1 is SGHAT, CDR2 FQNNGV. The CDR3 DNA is TGTGCCAGCAGCCTTACCTGGGGGGTGAACACTGAAGCTTTCTTT. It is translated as CASSLTWGVNTEAFF.

This chain's CDR3 is CASSQDHGPGNTIYF. The CDR3 nucleotides read TGTGCCAGCAGCCAAGATCACGGACCTGGAAACACCATATATTTT. The chain has TRBV14 and TRBJ1-3; no clear D. CDR3 size: 15 residues. Germline CDR1 and CDR2: SGHDN and FVKESK. V lost 0 bases and J lost 2, with 8 bases in between.

The CDR3 reads CASSLDPGGGETQYF. The CDR3 DNA follows: TGTGCCAGCAGCTTGGATCCGGGAGGAGGAGAGACCCAGTACTTC. The chain couples TRBV5-4 to TRBJ2-5; 7 nucleotides align to TRBD2. J gave up 4 bases and V 0 bases, and 6 bases lay outside the gene matches. The CDR3 sequence is 15 residues long. Germline loops: CDR1 SGHNT, CDR2 YYREEE (reference sequence).

CDR3 protein: CASSLGRDRVRNYGYTF. CDR3 coding DNA: TGTGCCAGCAGCTTAGGTCGGGACAGGGTACGGAACTATGGCTACACCTTC. The rearrangement links TRBV7-9 to TRBJ1-2; TRBD1 matches at 9 bases. V lost 1 base and J lost 2; bases outside the gene matches: 8. This CDR3 spans 17 amino acids. Germline V gene data show CDR1 as SEHNR and CDR2 as FQNEAQ (reference sequence). Full variable domain (outside the CDR3, taken from reference TRBV7-9 and TRBJ1-2): DTGVSQNPRHKITKRGQNVTFRCDPISEHNRLYWYRQTLGQGPEFLTYFQNEAQLEKSRLLSDRFSAERPKGSFSTLEIQRTEQGDSAMYLCASSLGRDRVRNYGYTFGSGTRLTVV.

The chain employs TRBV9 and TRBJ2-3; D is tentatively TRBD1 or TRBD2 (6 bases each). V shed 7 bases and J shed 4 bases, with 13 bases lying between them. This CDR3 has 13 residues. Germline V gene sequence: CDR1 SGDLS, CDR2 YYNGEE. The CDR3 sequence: CASSEGEADTQYF. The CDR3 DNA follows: TGTGCCAGCTCTGAGGGGGAGGCAGATACGCAGTATTTT.

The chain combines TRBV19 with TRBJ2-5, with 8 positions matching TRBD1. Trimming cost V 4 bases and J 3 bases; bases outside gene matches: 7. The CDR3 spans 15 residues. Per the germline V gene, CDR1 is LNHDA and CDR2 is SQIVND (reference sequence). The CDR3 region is CASSTWDRKEETQYF. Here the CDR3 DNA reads TGTGCCAGTAGTACTTGGGACAGGAAAGAAGAGACCCAGTACTTC.

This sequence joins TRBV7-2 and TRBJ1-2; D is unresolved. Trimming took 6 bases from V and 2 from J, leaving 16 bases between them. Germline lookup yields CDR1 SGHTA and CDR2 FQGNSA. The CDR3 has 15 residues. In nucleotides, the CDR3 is TGTGCCAGCAGACAGAGGGTAGCAGAGAACTATGGCTACACCTTC. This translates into CASRQRVAENYGYTF.

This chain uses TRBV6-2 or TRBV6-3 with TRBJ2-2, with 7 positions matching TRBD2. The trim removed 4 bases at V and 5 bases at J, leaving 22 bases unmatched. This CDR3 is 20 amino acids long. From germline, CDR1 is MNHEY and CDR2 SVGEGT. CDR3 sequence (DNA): TGTGCCAGCAGTTCGTCCGGGACTACAACCTCACGAAGTAAGACCGGGGAGCTGTTTTTT. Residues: CASSSSGTTTSRSKTGELFF.

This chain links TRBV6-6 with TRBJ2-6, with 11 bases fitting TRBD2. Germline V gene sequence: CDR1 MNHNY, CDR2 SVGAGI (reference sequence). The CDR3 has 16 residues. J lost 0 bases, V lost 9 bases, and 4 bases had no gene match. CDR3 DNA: TGTGCCAGTATGGGGACTAGCGGCTCTGGGGCCAACGTCCTGACTTTC. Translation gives CASMGTSGSGANVLTF.

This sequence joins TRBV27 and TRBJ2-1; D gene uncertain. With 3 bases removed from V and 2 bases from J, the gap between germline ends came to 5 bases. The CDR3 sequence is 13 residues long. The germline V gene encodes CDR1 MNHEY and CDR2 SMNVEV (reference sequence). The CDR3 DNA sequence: TGTGCCAGCAGTTTGGGCGCCTACAATGAGCAGTTCTTC. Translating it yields CASSLGAYNEQFF.

As DNA, the CDR3 is TGTGCCAGCAGCTTTAACCTCCGCTCGGAGCAGTACTTC. It yields the protein CASSFNLRSEQYF. The J gene is TRBJ2-7, the V gene TRBV5-6, with D uncertain. CDR3 length: 13 amino acids. V lost 2 bases and J lost 7, with 13 bases in between. Germline V gene data show CDR1 as SGHDT and CDR2 as YYEEEE.

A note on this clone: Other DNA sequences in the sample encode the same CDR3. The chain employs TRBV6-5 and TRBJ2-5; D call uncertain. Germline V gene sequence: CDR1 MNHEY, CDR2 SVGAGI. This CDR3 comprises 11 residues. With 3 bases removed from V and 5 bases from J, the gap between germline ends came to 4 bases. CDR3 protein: CASSYGETQYF. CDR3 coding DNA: TGTGCCAGCAGTTATGGGGAGACCCAGTACTTC.

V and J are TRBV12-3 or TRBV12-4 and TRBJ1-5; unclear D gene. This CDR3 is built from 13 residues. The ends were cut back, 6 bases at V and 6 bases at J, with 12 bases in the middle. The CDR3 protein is CASSRMVSQPQHF. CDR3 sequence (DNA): TGTGCCAGCAGCAGAATGGTGTCTCAGCCCCAGCATTTT.

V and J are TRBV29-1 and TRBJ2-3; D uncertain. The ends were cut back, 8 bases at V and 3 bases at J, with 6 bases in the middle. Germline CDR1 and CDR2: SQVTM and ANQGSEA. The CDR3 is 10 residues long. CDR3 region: CSIFTDTQYF. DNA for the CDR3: TGCAGCATCTTTACAGATACGCAGTATTTT.

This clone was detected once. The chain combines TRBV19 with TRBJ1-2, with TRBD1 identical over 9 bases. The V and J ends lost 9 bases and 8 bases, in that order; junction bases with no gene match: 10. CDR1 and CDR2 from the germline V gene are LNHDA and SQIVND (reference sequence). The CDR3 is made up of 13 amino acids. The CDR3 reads CASRDRAPDGYTF. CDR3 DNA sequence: TGTGCCAGCCGGGACAGGGCTCCCGACGGCTACACCTTC.

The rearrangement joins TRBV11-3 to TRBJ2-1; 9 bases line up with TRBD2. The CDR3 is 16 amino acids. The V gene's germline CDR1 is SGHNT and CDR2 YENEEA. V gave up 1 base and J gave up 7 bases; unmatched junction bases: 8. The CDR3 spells CASSLGPLAGRNEQFF. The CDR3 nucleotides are TGTGCCAGCAGCTTAGGGCCCCTAGCGGGGAGGAATGAGCAGTTCTTC.

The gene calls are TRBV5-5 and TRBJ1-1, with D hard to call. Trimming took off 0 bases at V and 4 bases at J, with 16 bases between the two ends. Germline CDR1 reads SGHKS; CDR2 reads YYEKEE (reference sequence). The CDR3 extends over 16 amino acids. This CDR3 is CASSLGAVLSTTEAFF. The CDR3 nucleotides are TGTGCCAGCAGCTTGGGGGCAGTTCTCTCGACCACTGAAGCTTTCTTT.

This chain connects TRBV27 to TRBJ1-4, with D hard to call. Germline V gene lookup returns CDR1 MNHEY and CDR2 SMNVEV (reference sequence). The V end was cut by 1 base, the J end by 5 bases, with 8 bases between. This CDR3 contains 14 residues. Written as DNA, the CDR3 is TGTGCCAGCAGTTTATGGGCTGCCAATGAAAAACTGTTTTTT. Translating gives CASSLWAANEKLFF.

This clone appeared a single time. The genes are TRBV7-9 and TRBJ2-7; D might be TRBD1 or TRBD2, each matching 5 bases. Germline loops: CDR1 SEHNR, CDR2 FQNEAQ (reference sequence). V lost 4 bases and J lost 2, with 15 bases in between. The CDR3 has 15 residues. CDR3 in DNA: TGTGCCAGCAGCTCCCAACACGGGACCACCTACGAGCAGTACTTC. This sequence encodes CASSSQHGTTYEQYF.

The CDR3 protein is CSADGIMNTEAFF. As DNA, the CDR3 is TGCAGCGCGGACGGTATAATGAACACTGAAGCTTTCTTT. J is TRBJ1-1 and V is TRBV29-1; the D is unclear. The germline gives CDR1 SQVTM, CDR2 ANQGSEA. CDR3 size: 13 residues. Trimming took off 7 bases at V and 0 bases at J, with 12 bases between the two ends.